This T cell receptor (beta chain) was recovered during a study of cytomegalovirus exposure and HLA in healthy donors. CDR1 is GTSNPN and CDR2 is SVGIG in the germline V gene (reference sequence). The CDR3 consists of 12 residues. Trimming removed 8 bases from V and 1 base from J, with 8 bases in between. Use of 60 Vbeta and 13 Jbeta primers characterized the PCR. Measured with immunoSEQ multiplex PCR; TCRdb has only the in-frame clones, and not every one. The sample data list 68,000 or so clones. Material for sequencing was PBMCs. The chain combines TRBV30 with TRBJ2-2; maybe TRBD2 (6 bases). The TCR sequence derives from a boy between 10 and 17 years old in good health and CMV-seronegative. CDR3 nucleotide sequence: TGTGCCCGGGGAGGGAACACCGGGGAGCTGTTTTTT. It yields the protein CARGGNTGELFF.